This paragraph covers one T cell receptor (beta chain) sequence. Its cognate antigen is unknown. Rearranged V-D-J TRB sequences were amplified with a mixed TRB-A/B primer pool. In TCRdb, the multiplex PCR reads were re-called with MiXCR into one record per CDR3 protein. The data show some 9,200 distinct CDR3 sequences, 45% to 70% seen once. The sample is drawn from a study of T cell repertoires in aging, cancer and after chemotherapy. Study in general: Donor ages fell into six groups from 30 or younger up to 70 or older. About 8.8 million TCR reads were in the whole dataset.

The template was genomic DNA from peripheral blood, not RNA. Study-level results: In cancer patients, declining TCR diversity with age involved lost richness and lost evenness. Compared with age-matched healthy donors, untreated hematological or solid cancer patients showed higher blood TCR clonality.

The receptor's source is a human donor in good health. Sequenced input: blood.

The CDR3 protein is CASSRTNQPQHF. The CDR3 region has the DNA TGTGCCAGCTCACGGACTAATCAGCCCCAGCATTTT. The chain employs TRBV18 and TRBJ1-5; unclear D gene. The CDR3 runs to 12 residues. V gave up 4 bases and J gave up 4 bases, with 5 bases separating them. Per the germline V gene, CDR1 is KGHSH and CDR2 is LQKENI.